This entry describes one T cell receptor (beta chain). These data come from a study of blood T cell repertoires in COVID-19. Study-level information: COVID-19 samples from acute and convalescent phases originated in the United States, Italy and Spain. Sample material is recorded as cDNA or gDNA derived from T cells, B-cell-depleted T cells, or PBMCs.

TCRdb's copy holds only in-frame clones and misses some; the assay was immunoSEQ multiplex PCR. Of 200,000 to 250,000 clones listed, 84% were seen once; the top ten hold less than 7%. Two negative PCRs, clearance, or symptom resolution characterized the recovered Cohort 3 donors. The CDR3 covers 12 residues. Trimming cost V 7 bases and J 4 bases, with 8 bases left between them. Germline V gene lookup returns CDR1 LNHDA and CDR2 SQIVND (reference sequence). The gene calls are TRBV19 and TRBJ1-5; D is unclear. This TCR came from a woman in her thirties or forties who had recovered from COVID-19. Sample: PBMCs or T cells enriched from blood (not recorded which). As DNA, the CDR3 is TGTGCCAGTAATCGTCAGAATCAGCCCCAGCATTTT. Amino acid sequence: CASNRQNQPQHF. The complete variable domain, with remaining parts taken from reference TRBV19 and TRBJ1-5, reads DGGITQSPKYLFRKEGQNVTLSCEQNLNHDAMYWYRQDPGQGLRLIYYSQIVNDFQKGDIAEGYSVSREKKESFPLTVTSAQKNPTAFYLCASNRQNQPQHFGDGTRLSIL.